This record covers a single T cell receptor (beta chain). What it recognizes is unknown. Some clones are missing from TCRdb's copy, which holds only in-frame ones; the method was immunoSEQ multiplex PCR. The repertoire includes 400,000 to 600,000 clones, around 79% of them detected once, and roughly 13% sits in the top ten. V was pared by 4 bases and J by 4 bases, with 10 bases of the junction left unmatched. The germline gives CDR1 SGHNT, CDR2 YYREEE (reference sequence). This CDR3 region has 15 residues. This record belongs to a study of shared clonotypes between healthy human individuals. Study-wide findings and caveats: In this cohort, only blood was sampled, and tissue repertoires likely differ.

The source of this sequence is a woman in her thirties or forties in good health. Some clones in this sample may be carry-over from other donors' samples. The J gene is TRBJ1-2, the V gene TRBV5-4, with 7 bases matching TRBD1. The sample taken for sequencing was PBMCs. CDR3 protein: CASSPDRVPAYGYTF. The CDR3 nucleotides are TGTGCCAGCAGCCCAGACAGGGTTCCGGCCTATGGCTACACCTTC.